This T cell receptor (beta chain) stems from a study of graft-versus-host responses after intestinal transplantation. Whole-study context: Transplant recipients had multivisceral, liver-intestinal, or isolated intestinal grafts. Each recipient received anti-thymocyte globulin induction, then tacrolimus and steroids for approximately three years. Study results and limitations: Researchers found peak circulating GvH clone levels linked to early post-transplant HvG declines.

Note on this clone: Its antigen is as yet unknown.

TCRdb keeps only in-frame clones here, not all; method: immunoSEQ multiplex PCR. The sample includes under 150,000 clones, over 75% of them seen just once. The CDR3 contains 19 residues. CDR1 is SEHNR, CDR2 FQNEAQ, per germline (reference sequence). V dropped 2 bases and J dropped 5; count of bases not matched to a gene: 18. This specimen was unstimulated CD4+ T cells sorted from spleen or lymph node cells, taken before intestinal transplant. The chain combines TRBV7-9 with TRBJ1-3, with TRBD1 matching over 7 bases. The TCR sequence derives from a human donor who received an intestinal transplant. The CDR3 sequence: CASSLFGRQGNSHRNTIYF. CDR3 bases: TGTGCCAGCAGCTTATTCGGAAGACAGGGAAATTCTCATAGAAACACCATATATTTT.